What follows is one T cell receptor beta chain and its context. Its antigen has not been determined. This sample is part of a study of T cells expressing NK-cell markers (dated by TCRdb to 2018 to 2021). A note on the overall study: TCR beta-chain repertoires were profiled in sorted CD3+CD56+NKG2C+, CD3+CD56+NKG2C- and CD3+CD56-NKG2C+ T-cell subsets from about 8 donors. Among the eight sequenced donors, only one was HCMV-seronegative, while the other seven were HCMV-seropositive. The eight sequenced donors were randomly selected healthy volunteers, three men and five women. Libraries were sequenced as 2 x 150 bp reads on Illumina HiSeq 2000/2500, MiSeq or NextSeq. Study-wide findings and limitations: Whether the expanded NKG2C-expressing T cell clones were specific for HCMV antigens was left unclear. Those dominant clonotypes were again the most abundant among CD3+CD56-NKG2C+ cells in four donors, at about 25-60.1%. For 6 or 7 donors, the dominant CD3+CD56+NKG2C+ clonotypes were among the top 10 CD8+ clonotypes and accounted for about 1.0-7.5% of CD8+ T cells.

The germline V gene supplies CDR1 SGHRS and CDR2 YFSETQ. Including cysteine and phenylalanine, the CDR3 has 13 amino acids. The DNA is unrecorded. TCRdb names Illumina HiSeq 2000 as the instrument used. TCR beta cDNA libraries were prepared using 5'RACE template switching, which introduced a universal primer site and unique molecular identifiers. cDNA synthesis was primed from the TCR beta constant segment, followed by two successive PCR amplification steps. Regarding the original processing steps: MIGEC was used to demultiplex reads and group reads by UMI, and MiTCR was used to assemble and quantify clonotypes. To exclude erroneous sequences, only TCR cDNA sequences supported by at least two reads were retained. The tcR package was used for downstream repertoire analysis, and clonotypes were matched between fractions using CDR3 nucleotide sequence together with V segment. Antigen specificity was annotated against VDJdb with VDJmatch, allowing one amino acid substitution in CDR3. The reads were reprocessed in TCRdb, with one entry per CDR3 protein sequence and no accompanying DNA. TCRdb's processing, not the authors', yielded these V and J calls. This sample's table contains roughly 450,000 distinct CDR3 sequences. The top ten constitute roughly 1.4% of the sample.

HCMV-specific IgG was detected in serum with a commercial ELISA kit to determine HCMV serostatus. Ficoll density gradient centrifugation was used to isolate peripheral blood mononuclear cells from blood. The sequenced sample was blood T cells: a sorted CD56 or NKG2C T cell subset, CD4+ or CD8+ T cells, or bulk PBMC T cells (not recorded which). Here the chain combines TRBV5-1 and TRBJ2-7. The sequence came from a woman aged 50 to 60 in good health. Donor details come from another sample of the same person, matched by shared clones. The CDR3 region has the sequence CASSLEIRAEQYF. The CDR3 plus the reference TRBV5-1 and TRBJ2-7 genes for the other parts give the full variable domain: KAGVTQTPRYLIKTRGQQVTLSCSPISGHRSVSWYQQTPGQGLQFLFEYFSETQRNKGNFPGRFSGRQFSNSRSEMNVSTLELGDSALYLCASSLEIRAEQYFGPGTRLTVT.